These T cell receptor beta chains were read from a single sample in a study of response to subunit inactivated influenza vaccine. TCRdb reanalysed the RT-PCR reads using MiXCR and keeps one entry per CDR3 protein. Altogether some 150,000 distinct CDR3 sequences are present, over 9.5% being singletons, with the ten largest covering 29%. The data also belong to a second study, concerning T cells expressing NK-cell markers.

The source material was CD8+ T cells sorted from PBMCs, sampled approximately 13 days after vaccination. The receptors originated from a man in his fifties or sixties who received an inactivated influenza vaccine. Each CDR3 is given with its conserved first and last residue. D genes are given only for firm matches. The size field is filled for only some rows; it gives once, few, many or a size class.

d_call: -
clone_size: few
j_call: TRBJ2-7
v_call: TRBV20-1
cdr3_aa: CSARDFGGSYEQYF
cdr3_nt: TGCAGTGCTAGAGATTTTGGCGGTTCCTACGAGCAGTACTTC

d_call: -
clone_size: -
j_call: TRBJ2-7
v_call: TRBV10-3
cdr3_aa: CAISESSLGDEQYF
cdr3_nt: TGTGCCATCAGTGAGTCGTCACTTGGTGACGAGCAGTACTTC

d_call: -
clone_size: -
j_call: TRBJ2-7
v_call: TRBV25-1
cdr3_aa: CASSEFNGAYEQYF
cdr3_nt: TGTGCCAGCAGTGAATTTAACGGGGCCTACGAGCAGTACTTC

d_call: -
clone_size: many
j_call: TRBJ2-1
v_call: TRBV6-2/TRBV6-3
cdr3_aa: CASSYSEGGSYNEQFF
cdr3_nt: TGTGCCAGCAGTTACTCGGAGGGAGGCTCCTACAATGAGCAGTTCTTC

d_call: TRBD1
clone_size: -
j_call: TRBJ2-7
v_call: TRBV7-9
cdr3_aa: CASSSLRDRYEQYF
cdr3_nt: TGTGCCAGCAGCTCGCTACGGGACAGATACGAGCAGTACTTC

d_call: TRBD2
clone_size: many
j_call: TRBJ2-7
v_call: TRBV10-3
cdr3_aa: CAISGPGTSGRRASYEQYF
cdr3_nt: TGTGCCATCAGTGGCCCCGGGACTAGCGGGCGTCGAGCCTCCTACGAGCAGTACTTC

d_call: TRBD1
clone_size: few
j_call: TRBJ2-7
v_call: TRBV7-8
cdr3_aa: CASSLVTGAYEQYF
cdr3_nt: TGTGCCAGCAGCTTAGTTACAGGGGCCTACGAGCAGTACTTC

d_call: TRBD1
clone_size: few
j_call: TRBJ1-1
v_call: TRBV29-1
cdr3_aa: CSTQGQGAFEAFF
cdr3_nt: TGCAGCACCCAGGGACAGGGGGCTTTTGAAGCTTTCTTT

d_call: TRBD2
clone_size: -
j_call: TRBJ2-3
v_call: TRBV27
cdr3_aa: CASSLLAGEITDTQYF
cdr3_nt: TGTGCCAGCAGTCTTCTAGCGGGGGAGATCACAGATACGCAGTATTTT

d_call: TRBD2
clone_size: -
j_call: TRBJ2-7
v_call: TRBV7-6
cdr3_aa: CASSLVALADYEQYF
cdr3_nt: TGTGCCAGCAGCTTAGTTGCACTAGCGGACTACGAGCAGTACTTC

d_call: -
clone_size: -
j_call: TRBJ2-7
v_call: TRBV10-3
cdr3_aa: CAISDVDSYEQYF
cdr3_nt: TGTGCCATCAGTGATGTGGACAGCTACGAGCAGTACTTC

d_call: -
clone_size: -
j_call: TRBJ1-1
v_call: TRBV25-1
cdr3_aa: CATNFVTARAFF
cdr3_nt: TGTGCCACTAACTTCGTTACCGCGAGAGCTTTCTTT

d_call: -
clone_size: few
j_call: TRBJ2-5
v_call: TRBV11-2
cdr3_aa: CASSLESDSSIQYF
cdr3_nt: TGTGCCAGCAGCTTAGAGTCGGACTCTAGTATACAGTACTTC

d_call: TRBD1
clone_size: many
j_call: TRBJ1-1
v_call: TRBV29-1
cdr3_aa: CSALGQGVAFF
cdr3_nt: TGCAGCGCCCTGGGACAGGGCGTGGCTTTCTTT

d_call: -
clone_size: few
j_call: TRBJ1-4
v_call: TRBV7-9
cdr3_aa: CASSLVVGNEKLFF
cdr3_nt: TGTGCCAGCAGCTTAGTCGTGGGTAATGAAAAACTGTTTTTT

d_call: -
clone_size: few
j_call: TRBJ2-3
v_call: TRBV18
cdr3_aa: CASSPDKWGSTDTQYF
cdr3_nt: TGTGCCAGCTCACCGGACAAGTGGGGGAGCACAGATACGCAGTATTTT

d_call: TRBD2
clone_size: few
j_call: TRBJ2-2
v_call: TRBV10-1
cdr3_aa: CASSEASGGAINTGELFF
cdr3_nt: TGCGCCAGCAGTGAAGCTAGCGGGGGGGCCATTAACACCGGGGAGCTGTTTTTT

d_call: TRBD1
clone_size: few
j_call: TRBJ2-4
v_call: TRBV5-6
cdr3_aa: CASIWEGGEANIQYF
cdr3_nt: TGTGCCAGCATCTGGGAAGGGGGCGAGGCGAACATTCAGTACTTC

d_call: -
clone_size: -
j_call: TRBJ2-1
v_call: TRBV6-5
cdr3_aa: CASSYLGRPTYNEQFF
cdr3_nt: TGTGCCAGCAGTTACCTTGGACGGCCTACCTACAATGAGCAGTTCTTC

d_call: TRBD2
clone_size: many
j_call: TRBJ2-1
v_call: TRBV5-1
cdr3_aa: CASGIAGEENQFF
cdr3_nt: TGCGCCAGCGGGATAGCGGGAGAGGAGAACCAGTTCTTC

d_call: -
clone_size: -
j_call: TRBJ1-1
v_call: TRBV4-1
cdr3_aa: CASSQATDLNTEAFF
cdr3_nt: TGCGCCAGCAGCCAAGCCACAGACTTGAACACTGAAGCTTTCTTT

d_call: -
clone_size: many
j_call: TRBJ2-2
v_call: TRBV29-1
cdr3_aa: CSVMGRENTGELFF
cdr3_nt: TGCAGCGTGATGGGACGAGAAAACACCGGGGAGCTGTTTTTT

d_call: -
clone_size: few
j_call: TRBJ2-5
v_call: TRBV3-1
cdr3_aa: CASSPGRRVRETQYF
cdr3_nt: TGTGCCAGCAGCCCGGGTAGGAGGGTCCGGGAGACCCAGTACTTC

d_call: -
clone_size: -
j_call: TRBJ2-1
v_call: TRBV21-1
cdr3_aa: CASSKVDRARATYNEQFF
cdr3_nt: TGTGCCAGCAGCAAAGTTGACAGGGCCCGTGCCACCTACAATGAGCAGTTCTTC

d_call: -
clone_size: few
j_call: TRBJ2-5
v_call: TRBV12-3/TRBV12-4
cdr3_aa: CASTYMGGRETQYF
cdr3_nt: TGTGCCAGCACCTACATGGGGGGGCGGGAGACCCAGTACTTC

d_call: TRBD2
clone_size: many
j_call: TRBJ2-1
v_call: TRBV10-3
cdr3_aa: CAISESGLAGGLEQFF
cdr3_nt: TGTGCCATCAGTGAGTCGGGACTAGCGGGGGGGCTCGAGCAGTTCTTC

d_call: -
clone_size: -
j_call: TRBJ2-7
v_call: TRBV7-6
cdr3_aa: CASSARQGDSEQYF
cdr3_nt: TGTGCCAGCAGCGCTCGCCAGGGAGATAGCGAGCAGTACTTC

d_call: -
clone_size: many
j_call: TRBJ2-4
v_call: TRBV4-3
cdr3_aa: CASSRAVAKNIQYF
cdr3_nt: TGCGCCAGCAGTCGGGCGGTAGCCAAAAACATTCAGTACTTC

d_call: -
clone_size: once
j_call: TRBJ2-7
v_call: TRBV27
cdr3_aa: CASSIRGSLGAYEQYF
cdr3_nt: TGTGCCAGCAGTATACGGGGGAGCCTTGGGGCCTACGAGCAGTACTTC

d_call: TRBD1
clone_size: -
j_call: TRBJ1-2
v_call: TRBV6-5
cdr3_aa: CASSYLGTGTFTNYGYTF
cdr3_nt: TGTGCCAGCAGTTACCTCGGGACAGGAACCTTCACTAACTATGGCTACACCTTC

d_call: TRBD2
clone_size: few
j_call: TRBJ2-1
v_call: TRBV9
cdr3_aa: CASSVGSSGSHEQFF
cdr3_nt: TGTGCCAGCAGCGTAGGGTCTAGCGGGAGCCATGAGCAGTTCTTC

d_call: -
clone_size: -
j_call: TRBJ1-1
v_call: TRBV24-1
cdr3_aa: CATSVSGGTEAFF
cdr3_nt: TGTGCCACCAGTGTTTCCGGGGGCACTGAAGCTTTCTTT

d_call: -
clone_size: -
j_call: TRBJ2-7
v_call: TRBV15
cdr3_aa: CATSTSSYEQYF
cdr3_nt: TGTGCCACCAGCACCTCCTCCTACGAGCAGTACTTC

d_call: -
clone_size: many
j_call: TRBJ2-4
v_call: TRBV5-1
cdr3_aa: CASSLLGVAKNIQYF
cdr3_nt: TGCGCCAGCAGCTTATTAGGGGTAGCCAAAAACATTCAGTACTTC

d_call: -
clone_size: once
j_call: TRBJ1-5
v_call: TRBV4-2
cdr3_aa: CACSQGSGQPQHF
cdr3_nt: TGTGCCTGCAGCCAAGGATCGGGGCAGCCCCAGCATTTT

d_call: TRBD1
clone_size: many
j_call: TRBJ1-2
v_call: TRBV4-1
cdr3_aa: CASSHIGAGGSYGYTF
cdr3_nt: TGCGCCAGCAGCCATATCGGGGCAGGGGGCAGCTATGGCTACACCTTC

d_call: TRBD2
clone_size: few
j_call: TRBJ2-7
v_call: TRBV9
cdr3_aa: CASSQTSGSTYEQYF
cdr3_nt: TGTGCCAGCAGCCAGACTAGCGGTTCTACCTACGAGCAGTACTTC

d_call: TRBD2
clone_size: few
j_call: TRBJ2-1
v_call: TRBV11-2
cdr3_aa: CASSLVGTSGGIHNEQFF
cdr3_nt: TGTGCCAGCAGCTTAGTGGGGACTAGCGGGGGGATTCACAATGAGCAGTTCTTC

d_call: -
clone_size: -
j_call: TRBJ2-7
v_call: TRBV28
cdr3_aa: CASSLWPHGADYEQYF
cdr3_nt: TGTGCCAGCAGTTTATGGCCCCACGGGGCTGACTACGAGCAGTACTTC

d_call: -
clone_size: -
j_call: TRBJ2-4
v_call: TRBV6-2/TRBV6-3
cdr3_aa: CASSYDIRGTTVLAKNIQYF
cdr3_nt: TGTGCCAGCAGTTACGACATCCGGGGTACCACGGTCTTAGCCAAAAACATTCAGTACTTC

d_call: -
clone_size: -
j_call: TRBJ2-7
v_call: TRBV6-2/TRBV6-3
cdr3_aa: CASTDAGSYEQYF
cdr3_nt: TGTGCCAGCACTGATGCGGGGTCCTACGAGCAGTACTTC

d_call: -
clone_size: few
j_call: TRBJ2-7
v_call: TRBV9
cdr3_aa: CASSVSETPYEQYF
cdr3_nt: TGTGCCAGCAGCGTGAGTGAGACACCCTACGAGCAGTACTTC

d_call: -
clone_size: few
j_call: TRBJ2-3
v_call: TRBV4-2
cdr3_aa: CASSQDLAMGGTQYF
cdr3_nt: TGTGCCAGCAGCCAAGATCTAGCGATGGGGGGTACGCAGTATTTT

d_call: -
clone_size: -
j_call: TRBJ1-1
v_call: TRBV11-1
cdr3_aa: CASSLAGTQNTEAFF
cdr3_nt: TGTGCCAGCAGCTTGGCGGGGACCCAGAACACTGAAGCTTTCTTT

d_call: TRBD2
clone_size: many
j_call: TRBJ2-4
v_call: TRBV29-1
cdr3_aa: CSGSPRGNINIQYF
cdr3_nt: TGCAGCGGCTCCCCGCGGGGGAATATAAACATTCAGTACTTC

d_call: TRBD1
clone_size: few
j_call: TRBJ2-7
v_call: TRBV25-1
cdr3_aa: CASSEYDRDRGEQYF
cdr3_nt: TGTGCCAGCAGTGAATATGACCGGGACAGAGGGGAGCAGTACTTC

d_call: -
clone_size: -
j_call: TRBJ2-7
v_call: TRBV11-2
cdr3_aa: CASSRTGGRRNEQYF
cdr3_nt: TGTGCCAGCAGCCGGACGGGGGGCAGGAGAAACGAGCAGTACTTC